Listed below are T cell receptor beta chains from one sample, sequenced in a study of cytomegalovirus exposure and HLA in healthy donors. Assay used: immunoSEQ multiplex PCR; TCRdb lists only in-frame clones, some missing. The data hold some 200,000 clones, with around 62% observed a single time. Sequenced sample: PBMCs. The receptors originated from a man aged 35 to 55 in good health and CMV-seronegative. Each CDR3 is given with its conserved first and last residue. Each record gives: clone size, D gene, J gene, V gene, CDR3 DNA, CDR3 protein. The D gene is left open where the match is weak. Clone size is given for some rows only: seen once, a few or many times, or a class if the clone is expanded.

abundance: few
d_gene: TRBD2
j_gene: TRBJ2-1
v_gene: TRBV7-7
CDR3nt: TGTGCTAGCAGCAGAGCGGGAGGGGACAATGAGCAGTTCTTC
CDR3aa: CASSRAGGDNEQFF

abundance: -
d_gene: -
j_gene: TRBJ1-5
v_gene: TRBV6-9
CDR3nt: TGTGCCAGCAGTTATTTGGGGGGTCAGGGTGTGGGCAATCAGCCCCAGCATTTT
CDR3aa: CASSYLGGQGVGNQPQHF

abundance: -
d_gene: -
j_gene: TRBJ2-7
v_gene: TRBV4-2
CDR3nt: TGTGCCAGCAGCCGGGAAACTAGTTTCTCCTACGAGCAGTACTTC
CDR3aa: CASSRETSFSYEQYF

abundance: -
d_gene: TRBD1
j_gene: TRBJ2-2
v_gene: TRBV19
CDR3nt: TGTGCCAGTAGTGTACTACAGGGGTTGGCCGGGGAGCTGTTTTTT
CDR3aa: CASSVLQGLAGELFF

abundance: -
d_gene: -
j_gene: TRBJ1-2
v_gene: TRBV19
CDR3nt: TGTGCCAGTAGTATGGGAAGGGGGTTTGAGAACTATGGCTACACCTTC
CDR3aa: CASSMGRGFENYGYTF

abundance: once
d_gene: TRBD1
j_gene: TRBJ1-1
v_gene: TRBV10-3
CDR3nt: TGTGCCATCAGTGAAACCCCTGGACAGGGTGAAGCTTTCTTT
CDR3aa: CAISETPGQGEAFF

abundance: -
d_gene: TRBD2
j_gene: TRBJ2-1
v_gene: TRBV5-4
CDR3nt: TGTGCCAGCAGCTTGGGCGGGGGGGGCTACAATGAGCAGTTCTTC
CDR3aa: CASSLGGGGYNEQFF

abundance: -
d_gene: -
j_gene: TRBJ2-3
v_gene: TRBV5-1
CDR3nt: TGCGCCAGCAGCCCTCTTGGCACAGATACGCAGTATTTT
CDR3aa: CASSPLGTDTQYF

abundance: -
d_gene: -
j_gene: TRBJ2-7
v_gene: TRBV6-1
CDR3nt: TGTGCCAGCAGTGCGGGAACCCCCGGAGCCTACGAGCAGTACTTC
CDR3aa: CASSAGTPGAYEQYF

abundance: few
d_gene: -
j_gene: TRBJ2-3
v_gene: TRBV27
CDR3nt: TGTGCCAGCAGTCCTCTTGGTAGCGGAACAGATACGCAGTATTTT
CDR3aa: CASSPLGSGTDTQYF

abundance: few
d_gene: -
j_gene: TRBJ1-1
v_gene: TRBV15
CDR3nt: TGTGCCACCAGCAGAGATCGAACAGCGAACACTGAAGCTTTCTTT
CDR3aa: CATSRDRTANTEAFF

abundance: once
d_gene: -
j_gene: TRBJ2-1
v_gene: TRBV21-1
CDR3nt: TGTGCCAGCAGCAAAGGAAGGGCTAACAGGGGGCGGGCGAATGAGCAGTTCTTC
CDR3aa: CASSKGRANRGRANEQFF

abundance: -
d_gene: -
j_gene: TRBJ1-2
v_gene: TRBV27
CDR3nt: TGTGCCAGCAGTTTATCTGGACGGACAGTGGGCTATGGCTACACCTTC
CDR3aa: CASSLSGRTVGYGYTF

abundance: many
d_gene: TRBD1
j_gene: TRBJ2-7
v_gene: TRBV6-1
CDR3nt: TGTGCCAGCAGTGAGGGACAGCCCTACGAGCAGTACTTC
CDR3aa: CASSEGQPYEQYF

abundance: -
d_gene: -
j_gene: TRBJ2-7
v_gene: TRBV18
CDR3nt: TGTGCCAGCTCACCACAGAAAGGACTCGTGCAGTACTTC
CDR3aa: CASSPQKGLVQYF

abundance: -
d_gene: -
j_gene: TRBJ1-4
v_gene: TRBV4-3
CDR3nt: TGCGCCAGCAGCCGCAGAGGAGGCGATGAAAAACTGTTTTTT
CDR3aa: CASSRRGGDEKLFF

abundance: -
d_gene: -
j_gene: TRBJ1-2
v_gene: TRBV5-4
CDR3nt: TGTGCCAGCAGCTTGGACAGGGACTATGGCTACACCTTC
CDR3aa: CASSLDRDYGYTF

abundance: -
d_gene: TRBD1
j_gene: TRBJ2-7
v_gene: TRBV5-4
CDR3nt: TGTGCCAGCAGCTTGGGAGGACAGGAGAACTACGAGCAGTACTTC
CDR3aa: CASSLGGQENYEQYF

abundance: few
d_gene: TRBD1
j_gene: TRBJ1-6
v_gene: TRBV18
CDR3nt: TGTGCCAGCCCTGACAGGGGACGCCCTGGAGATTCACCCCTCCACTTT
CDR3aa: CASPDRGRPGDSPLHF

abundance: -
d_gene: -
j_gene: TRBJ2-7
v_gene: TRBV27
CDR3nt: TGTGCCAGCAGTGGTTTGACAGGTCCTACCTACGAGCAGTACTTC
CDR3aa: CASSGLTGPTYEQYF

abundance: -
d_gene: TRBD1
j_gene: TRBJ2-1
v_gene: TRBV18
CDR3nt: TGTGCCAGCTCACCGGGGACAGGGGTCTACAATGAGCAGTTCTTC
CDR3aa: CASSPGTGVYNEQFF

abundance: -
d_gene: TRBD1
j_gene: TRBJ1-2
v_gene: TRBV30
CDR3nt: TGTGCCTGGAGCTCGGGGACAGGGGACGGCTACACCTTC
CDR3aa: CAWSSGTGDGYTF

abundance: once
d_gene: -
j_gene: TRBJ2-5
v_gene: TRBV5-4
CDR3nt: TGTGCCAGCAGCTTGGCACGTTCTCGGACTACCGGCGTGACCCAGTACTTC
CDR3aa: CASSLARSRTTGVTQYF

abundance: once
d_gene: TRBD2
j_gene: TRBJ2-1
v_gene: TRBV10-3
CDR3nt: TGTGCCATCAGCGTTGAGGGGCTAGCGGGGATCCGCAATGAGCAGTTCTTC
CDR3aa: CAISVEGLAGIRNEQFF

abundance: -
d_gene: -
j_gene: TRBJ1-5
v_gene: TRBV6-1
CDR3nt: TGTGCCAGCAGTGATTATCTAACAGGCAATCAGCCCCAGCATTTT
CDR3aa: CASSDYLTGNQPQHF

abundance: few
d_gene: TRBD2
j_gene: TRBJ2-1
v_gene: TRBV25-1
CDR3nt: TGTGCCAGCAGTGAAGCGGGACTAGCGGGATCATTAAATGAGCAGTTCTTC
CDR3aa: CASSEAGLAGSLNEQFF

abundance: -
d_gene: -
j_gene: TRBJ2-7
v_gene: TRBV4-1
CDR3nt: TGCGCCAGCAGCCAAGACAGTTACGAGCAGTACTTC
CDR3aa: CASSQDSYEQYF

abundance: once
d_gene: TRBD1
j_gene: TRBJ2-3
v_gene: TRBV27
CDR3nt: TGTGCCAGCAGTCTTATCGGACAGGACTTTACAGATACGCAGTACTTT
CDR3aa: CASSLIGQDFTDTQYF

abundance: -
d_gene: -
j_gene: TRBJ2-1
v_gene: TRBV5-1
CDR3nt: TGCGCCAGCAGCTCGTCGGACTTCCACAATGAGCAGTTCTTC
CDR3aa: CASSSSDFHNEQFF

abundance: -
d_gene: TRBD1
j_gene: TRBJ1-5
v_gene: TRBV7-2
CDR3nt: TGTGCCAGCAGCTTAGGACTCCAGGGACAGTCTGGTCAGCCCCAGCATTTT
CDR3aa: CASSLGLQGQSGQPQHF